This T cell receptor beta chain was recorded in a study of T cells in Graves' hyperthyroidism and ophthalmopathy. Study outcomes and limitations: Blood also carried most thyroid clonotypes expanded above 0.001.

With regard to this clonotype: The antigen is unknown.

Using RNA transcripts as the source, TCR beta CDR3 regions were amplified. TCR CDR3 regions were first amplified by RT-PCR with HTBI primers. TCRdb recomputed calls from the multiplex PCR reads with MiXCR, one row per CDR3 protein. The sample contains 550,000 to 600,000 distinct CDR3 sequences, roughly 17% of which appear only once. Unmatched junction bases numbered 8, after V lost 4 bases and J lost 7 bases. The CDR3 spans 15 residues. Germline CDR1 is SGHDN and CDR2 is FVKESK. The chain uses TRBV14 and TRBJ2-7, with 12 bases lining up with TRBD2. This receptor was taken from a woman under 30 with Graves' hyperthyroidism. The specimen was blood. Here the CDR3 reads CASSLRTSGTGEQYF. The CDR3 DNA reads TGTGCCAGCAGCCTCCGGACTAGCGGGACAGGAGAGCAGTACTTC.